Each of the 15 T cell receptor beta chains below was sequenced from the same sample in a study of T-cell memory formation after mild COVID-19. TCRdb fed the 5' RACE reads into MiXCR, producing one record per CDR3 protein. Among roughly 350,000 distinct CDR3 sequences listed, approximately 27% were seen once. The sequenced sample was PBMCs or a T cell subset sorted from them (not recorded which). Source of these receptors: an adult woman who had mild COVID-19 (a few samples of this study predate the infection). Cell type and time point are not known.

A few counts support this clonotype. The chain combines TRBV11-2 with TRBJ2-2, with TRBD2 identical over 9 bases. V dropped 5 bases and J dropped 0; count of bases not matched to a gene: 4. This CDR3 is 16 amino acids long. Germline CDR1 is SGHAT and CDR2 is FQNNGV. The CDR3 region has the DNA TGTGCCAGCAGCGGGACTAGCAGGACGAACACCGGGGAGCTGTTTTTT. This gives the protein CASSGTSRTNTGELFF.

Here the CDR3 reads CSARSLAGLAKNIQYF. The CDR3 DNA follows: TGCAGTGCTAGGTCGCTAGCGGGGCTAGCCAAAAACATTCAGTACTTC. The V call is TRBV20-1, the J call TRBJ2-4, with 9 bases fitting TRBD2. Per the germline V gene, CDR1 is DFQATT and CDR2 is SNEGSKA (reference sequence). This CDR3 has 16 residues. Trimming cost V 3 bases and J 0 bases; bases outside gene matches: 6.

In this sample, this clonotype turned up a few times. The CDR3 loop is CSARRTSTDTQYF. As DNA, the CDR3 is TGCAGTGCTAGGCGGACTAGCACAGATACGCAGTATTTT. The chain has TRBV20-1 and TRBJ2-3; possible D gene TRBD2, 5 bases. The CDR3 runs to 13 residues. V lost 3 bases to trimming and J lost 0 bases, with 7 bases between them. Looked up from germline, CDR1 is DFQATT and CDR2 is SNEGSKA (reference sequence).

The chain links TRBV7-9 to TRBJ1-2, with no clear D. The CDR3 is 12 residues long. In germline, CDR1 is SEHNR, CDR2 FQNEAQ (reference sequence). Trimming shortened V by 1 base and J by 8 bases, and 8 bases separated the two germline ends. This CDR3 is CASSLEIEGYTF. The CDR3 nucleotides read TGTGCCAGCAGCTTAGAGATTGAGGGCTACACCTTC.

This sequence joins TRBV3-1 and TRBJ2-5, with a possible D match to TRBD2 (7 bases). Trimming shortened V by 4 bases and J by 0 bases, and 12 bases separated the two germline ends. The germline CDR1 and CDR2 sequences are LGHDT and YNNKEL (reference sequence). The CDR3 has 15 residues. The CDR3 bases are TGTGCCAGCAGCCCGGAGGGGGGGAACCAAGAGACCCAGTACTTC. It encodes CASSPEGGNQETQYF.

This clonotype was observed a few times. The chain joins TRBV9 to TRBJ2-7; TRBD1 matches 8 bases. The germline V gene has CDR1 SGDLS and CDR2 YYNGEE. The V and J ends lost 4 bases and 3 bases, in that order; junction bases with no gene match: 9. The CDR3 extends over 15 amino acids. CDR3 nucleotide sequence: TGTGCCAGCAGCCAGACGCCGGGACAGGTCTACGAGCAGTACTTC. This encodes CASSQTPGQVYEQYF.

The chain has TRBV7-8 and TRBJ2-6, with unresolved D. Germline assignment: CDR1 SGHVS and CDR2 FQNEAQ. This CDR3 has 17 amino acids. V shed 3 bases and J shed 0 bases, with 12 bases lying between them. CDR3 amino acids: CASSFSQESSGANVLTF. The DNA for the CDR3 is TGTGCCAGCAGCTTTAGTCAGGAGAGCTCTGGGGCCAACGTCCTGACTTTC.

V and J are TRBV10-3 and TRBJ2-7; TRBD1 agrees at 9 bases. From germline, CDR1 is ENHRY and CDR2 SYGVKD. This CDR3 comprises 15 residues. Trimming at V came to 6 bases and at J to 3 bases, leaving 9 bases not matched to a gene. For the CDR3, the DNA is TGTGCCATCAGAACCGACAGGGGGGACCTCTACGAGCAGTACTTC. Translated: CAIRTDRGDLYEQYF.

V is TRBV7-9 and J is TRBJ2-1; no firm D call. This CDR3 is 13 amino acids long. Trimming removed 4 bases at V and 0 bases at J, with 4 bases between. CDR1 and CDR2 (germline): SEHNR, FQNEAQ (reference sequence). The CDR3 here is CASSYVSYNEQFF. CDR3 coding DNA: TGTGCCAGCAGCTACGTCTCCTACAATGAGCAGTTCTTC. Complete variable domain (other parts from reference TRBV7-9 and TRBJ2-1): DTGVSQNPRHKITKRGQNVTFRCDPISEHNRLYWYRQTLGQGPEFLTYFQNEAQLEKSRLLSDRFSAERPKGSFSTLEIQRTEQGDSAMYLCASSYVSYNEQFFGPGTRLTVL.

There are a few counts of this clonotype. The chain employs TRBV20-1 and TRBJ2-3; D is unclear. The CDR3 length is 11 residues. Germline CDR1 is DFQATT and CDR2 is SNEGSKA (reference sequence). Trimming left V 3 bases short and J 10 bases short, with 11 bases between. CDR3 nucleotide sequence: TGCAGTGCTAGCATATCCGCGGCGCAGTATTTT. Translating gives CSASISAAQYF.

This chain connects TRBV11-3 to TRBJ2-2, with D hard to call. The ends were cut back, 7 bases at V and 5 bases at J, with 11 bases in the middle. CDR1 and CDR2 from the germline V gene are SGHNT and YENEEA. This CDR3 spans 13 amino acids. The CDR3 nucleotides are TGTGCCAGCACCAAGGAAGATACCGGGGAGCTGTTTTTT. Its protein product is CASTKEDTGELFF.

The chain combines TRBV9 with TRBJ2-1; 11 bases are shared with TRBD2. The CDR3 totals 16 residues. The germline gives CDR1 SGDLS, CDR2 YYNGEE. V was pared by 5 bases and J by 9 bases, with 13 bases of the junction left unmatched. This CDR3 reads CASSGGLAVAKVEQFF. The CDR3 bases are TGTGCCAGCAGTGGGGGACTAGCGGTAGCAAAGGTTGAGCAGTTCTTC. Looking up the rest from reference TRBV9 and TRBJ2-1 gives the full variable domain: DSGVTQTPKHLITATGQRVTLRCSPRSGDLSVYWYQQSLDQGLQFLIQYYNGEERAKGNILERFSAQQFPDLHSELNLSSLELGDSALYFCASSGGLAVAKVEQFFGPGTRLTVL.

The chain joins TRBV6-2 or TRBV6-3 to TRBJ2-1; TRBD1 matches at 12 bases. CDR3 size: 15 residues. The V and J ends lost 3 bases and 8 bases, in that order; junction bases with no gene match: 5. Germline loops: CDR1 MNHEY, CDR2 SVGEGT. This chain's CDR3 is CASSYVGTGGYEQFF. CDR3 nucleotide sequence: TGTGCCAGCAGTTATGTTGGGACAGGGGGCTATGAGCAGTTCTTC.

The sample holds many counts of this clonotype. J is TRBJ2-1 and V is TRBV7-6; weak D call: TRBD2 (6 bases). CDR3 length: 14 amino acids. CDR1 SGHVS and CDR2 FNYEAQ come from the germline V gene. Trimming pared 1 base from V and 6 bases from J, leaving 10 bases between. The CDR3 reads CASSLVEGLNEQFF. The CDR3 region has the DNA TGTGCCAGCAGCTTAGTGGAGGGTCTCAATGAGCAGTTCTTC.

This clonotype was counted a single time. The chain employs TRBV25-1 and TRBJ2-2, with D maybe TRBD1 (5 bases). CDR3 length: 15 amino acids. V gave up 1 base and J gave up 7 bases, with 13 bases separating them. Germline values: CDR1 MGHDK, CDR2 SYGVNS. In nucleotides, the CDR3 is TGTGCCAGCAGTGAATCGGTCAGGGCCGTCGGGGAGCTGTTTTTT. Encoded protein: CASSESVRAVGELFF.